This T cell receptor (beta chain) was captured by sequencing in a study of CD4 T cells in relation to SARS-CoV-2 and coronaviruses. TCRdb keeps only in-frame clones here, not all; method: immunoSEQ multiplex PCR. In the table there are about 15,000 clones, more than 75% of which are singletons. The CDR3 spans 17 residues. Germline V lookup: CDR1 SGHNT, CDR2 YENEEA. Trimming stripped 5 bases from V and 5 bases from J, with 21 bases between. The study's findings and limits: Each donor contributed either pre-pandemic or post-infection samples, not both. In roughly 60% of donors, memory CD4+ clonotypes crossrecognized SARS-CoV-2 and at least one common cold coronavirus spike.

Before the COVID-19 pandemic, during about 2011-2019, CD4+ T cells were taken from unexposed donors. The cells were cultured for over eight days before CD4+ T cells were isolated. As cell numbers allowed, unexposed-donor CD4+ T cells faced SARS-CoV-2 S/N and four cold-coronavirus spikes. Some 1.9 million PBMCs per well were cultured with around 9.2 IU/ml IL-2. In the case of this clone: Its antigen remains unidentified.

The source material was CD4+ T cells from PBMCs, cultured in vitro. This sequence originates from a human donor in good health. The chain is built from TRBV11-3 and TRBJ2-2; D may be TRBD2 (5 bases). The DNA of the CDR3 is TGTGCCAGCAGCCCCCCTTTGGGCTTCACGGGGACCGGGGAGCTGTTTTTT. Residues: CASSPPLGFTGTGELFF. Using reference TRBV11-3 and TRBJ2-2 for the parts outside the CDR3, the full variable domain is EAGVVQSPRYKIIEKKQPVAFWCNPISGHNTLYWYLQNLGQGPELLIRYENEEAVDDSQLPKDRFSAERLKGVDSTLKIQPAELGDSAVYLCASSPPLGFTGTGELFFGEGSRLTVL.